These 20 T cell receptor beta chains were all obtained from the same sample, sequenced in a study of T-cell memory formation after mild COVID-19. In TCRdb, the 5' RACE reads were re-called with MiXCR into one record per CDR3 protein. The table has roughly 560,000 distinct CDR3 sequences, roughly 22% seen once. Sequenced sample: PBMCs or a T cell subset sorted from them (not recorded which). The receptors come from an adult woman who had mild COVID-19 (a few samples of this study predate the infection). Cell type and time point are not known.

This clonotype has a handful of counts. The V call is TRBV9, the J call TRBJ1-1; 10 bases are a match to TRBD1. The trim removed 4 bases at V and 4 bases at J, leaving 7 bases unmatched. The germline gives CDR1 SGDLS, CDR2 YYNGEE. The length of the CDR3 is 15 residues. CDR3 nucleotides: TGTGCCAGCAGCTACCGACAGGGGGCTTTCACTGAAGCTTTCTTT. It translates to CASSYRQGAFTEAFF.

The J gene is TRBJ2-7, the V gene TRBV5-1; 7 bases match TRBD1. The CDR3 contains 13 residues. The J segment lost 2 bases and the V segment lost 5 bases, leaving 4 bases of the junction unmatched. Germline V gives CDR1 SGHRS, CDR2 YFSETQ. Here the CDR3 DNA reads TGCGCCAGCAGACGGGACAGTACCTACGAGCAGTACTTC. It encodes CASRRDSTYEQYF.

This clonotype has at least ten counts. The chain employs TRBV7-6 and TRBJ2-7; D may correspond to TRBD1 or TRBD2 (5 bases each). Trimming shortened V by 1 base and J by 6 bases, and 13 bases separated the two germline ends. The CDR3 covers 14 residues. Per the germline V gene, CDR1 is SGHVS and CDR2 is FNYEAQ. This CDR3 is CASSLGSGTGEQYF. CDR3 nucleotides: TGTGCCAGCAGCTTAGGATCGGGGACGGGCGAGCAGTACTTC.

This sequence joins TRBV29-1 and TRBJ2-3; TRBD2 agrees at 8 bases. This CDR3 has 15 amino acids. The V gene end was trimmed by 6 bases and the J gene end by 1 base; junction bases not matched to a gene: 9. Germline assignment: CDR1 SQVTM and CDR2 ANQGSEA. The CDR3 spells CSVSRAGVGTDTQYF. In DNA, the CDR3 is TGCAGCGTATCCAGAGCGGGAGTAGGCACAGATACGCAGTATTTT.

This clonotype was seen only a few times. The CDR3 coding sequence is TGTGCCAGCAGCTCGGGACAGGGGGCCGACTACGAGCAGTACTTC. Amino acid sequence: CASSSGQGADYEQYF. The J gene is TRBJ2-7, the V gene TRBV7-3, with 12 bases identical to TRBD1. The CDR3 totals 15 residues. J was trimmed by 3 bases and V by 4 bases; bases with no gene match: 4. In germline, CDR1 is SGHTA, CDR2 FQGTGA.

The sample holds a few counts of this clonotype. This chain joins TRBV11-2 and TRBJ2-7, with 8 bases fitting TRBD1. There are 15 residues in the CDR3. Trimming at V came to 1 base and at J to 2 bases, leaving 4 bases not matched to a gene. CDR1 is SGHAT and CDR2 is FQNNGV in the germline V gene. CDR3 amino acids: CASSLVRQGPYEQYF. CDR3 sequence (DNA): TGTGCCAGCAGCTTAGTGAGACAGGGGCCCTACGAGCAGTACTTC.

This clonotype was detected only a few times. This rearrangement joins TRBV5-8 to TRBJ2-1; no clear D gene. V gave up 3 bases and J gave up 8 bases, with 12 bases separating them. The CDR3 is 13 residues long. Germline lookup yields CDR1 SGHTS and CDR2 YDEGEE. As DNA, the CDR3 is TGTGCCAGCAGCTCCCTGAGAATCGATGAGCAGTTCTTC. Its protein product is CASSSLRIDEQFF. The variable domain in full, completed from reference TRBV5-8 and TRBJ2-1, reads EAGVTQSPTHLIKTRGQQATLRCSPISGHTSVYWYQQALGLGLQFLLWYDEGEERNRGNFPPRFSGRQFPNYSSELNVNALELEDSALYLCASSSLRIDEQFFGPGTRLTVL.

V gene TRBV29-1 combines with J gene TRBJ1-1; 7 bases fit TRBD1. The CDR3 runs to 13 residues. The junction had 8 bases not matched to a gene; V was cut back by 4 bases and J by 6 bases. The germline CDR1 and CDR2 sequences are SQVTM and ANQGSEA. The CDR3 DNA sequence: TGCAGCGTTGCCATAGGAGGGGGCCCTGAAGCTTTCTTT. The encoded protein is CSVAIGGGPEAFF.

This clonotype was detected only a few times. The V and J genes are TRBV7-2 and TRBJ1-1; D is undetermined. V was shortened by 1 base and J by 5 bases, with 23 bases between the two germline ends. This CDR3 has 18 residues. The germline CDR1 and CDR2 sequences are SGHTA and FQGNSA. For the CDR3, the DNA is TGTGCCAGCAGCTTAGAGGGCGGACGCGTGGGCCCGGGGACTGAAGCTTTCTTT. Translation gives CASSLEGGRVGPGTEAFF.

A few counts support this clonotype. The V call is TRBV9, the J call TRBJ1-1; no reliable D call. V was trimmed by 1 base and J by 2 bases, leaving 9 bases between them. Germline CDR1 and CDR2: SGDLS and YYNGEE. CDR3 length: 14 residues. CDR3 region: CASSVQSENTEAFF. The CDR3 DNA is TGTGCCAGCAGCGTACAGAGCGAAAACACTGAAGCTTTCTTT. The complete variable domain, with remaining parts taken from reference TRBV9 and TRBJ1-1, reads DSGVTQTPKHLITATGQRVTLRCSPRSGDLSVYWYQQSLDQGLQFLIQYYNGEERAKGNILERFSAQQFPDLHSELNLSSLELGDSALYFCASSVQSENTEAFFGQGTRLTVV.

This chain connects TRBV15 to TRBJ1-5, with D unresolved. This CDR3 spans 15 amino acids. The V gene's germline CDR1 is LNHNV and CDR2 YYDKDF (reference sequence). V was cut by 0 bases and J by 7 bases, with 13 bases left in between. CDR3 residues: CATSREGSLGQPQHF. The CDR3 region has the DNA TGTGCCACCAGCAGAGAAGGCAGCCTAGGGCAGCCCCAGCATTTT. Combining the CDR3 with reference TRBV15 and TRBJ1-5 gives the whole variable domain DAMVIQNPRYQVTQFGKPVTLSCSQTLNHNVMYWYQQKSSQAPKLLFHYYDKDFNNEADTPDNFQSRRPNTSFCFLDIRSPGLGDTAMYLCATSREGSLGQPQHFGDGTRLSIL.

This clonotype was counted only a few times. As DNA, the CDR3 is TGTGCCAGCAGCTTAACTAGCGGCAATGAGCAGTTCTTC. Translated: CASSLTSGNEQFF. The chain combines TRBV11-2 with TRBJ2-1; 8 bases map to TRBD2. This CDR3 has 13 residues. Germline lookup yields CDR1 SGHAT and CDR2 FQNNGV. The ends lost 2 bases at V and 6 bases at J; junction bases unmatched: 0.

This clonotype was observed a few times. V and J are TRBV20-1 and TRBJ1-2; 7 nucleotides line up with TRBD1. Germline V gene lookup returns CDR1 DFQATT and CDR2 SNEGSKA (reference sequence). The CDR3 sequence is 11 residues long. This CDR3 is CSRRGPYGYTF. The DNA of the CDR3 is TGCAGCCGGAGGGGGCCCTATGGCTACACCTTC.

V and J are TRBV5-5 and TRBJ2-4; D might be TRBD1 or TRBD2, each matching 5 bases. The CDR3 contains 16 residues. V lost 3 bases to trimming and J lost 1 base, with 14 bases between them. From germline, CDR1 is SGHKS and CDR2 YYEKEE (reference sequence). The CDR3 nucleotides are TGTGCCAGCAGCTCCCTCTTAGGGGAGGCCAAAAACATTCAGTACTTC. It yields the protein CASSSLLGEAKNIQYF.

In this sample, this clonotype turned up a few times. V and J are TRBV6-2 or TRBV6-3 and TRBJ2-7; either TRBD1 or TRBD2 may fit D (5 bases each). The CDR3 extends over 11 amino acids. CDR1 and CDR2 from the germline V gene are MNHEY and SVGEGT. The germline V and J ends were trimmed by 6 bases and 12 bases, with 15 bases remaining between them. The CDR3 DNA is TGTGCCAGCAGAGGAAGATGGGGGTGGTACTTC. It codes for CASRGRWGWYF.

This clonotype has only a few counts. The V and J genes are TRBV4-3 and TRBJ2-7; no firm D call. This CDR3 is built from 16 residues. Germline V gene sequence: CDR1 LGHNA, CDR2 YSLEER. V lost 4 bases, J lost 3 bases, and 19 bases lay in between. The CDR3 loop reads CASSPEVGTSSYEQYF. In nucleotides, the CDR3 is TGCGCCAGCAGCCCTGAGGTGGGCACCTCGAGCTACGAGCAGTACTTC.

V gene TRBV19 combines with J gene TRBJ2-1; a weak D match, TRBD1 (6 bases). V was pared by 2 bases and J by 4 bases, with 9 bases between. Germline V lookup: CDR1 LNHDA, CDR2 SQIVND (reference sequence). The CDR3 has 14 amino acids. Here the CDR3 DNA reads TGTGCCAGTAGTATAACAGGGCAGTACAATGAGCAGTTCTTC. This codes for CASSITGQYNEQFF.

The chain uses TRBV6-5 and TRBJ2-1, with 10 bases aligning to TRBD1. V was clipped by 5 bases and J by 7 bases; unmatched bases: 8. Germline values: CDR1 MNHEY, CDR2 SVGAGI. There are 15 residues in the CDR3. Written as DNA, the CDR3 is TGTGCCAGCAGTAGGGACAGGGGAATGGTGAATGAGCAGTTCTTC. It is translated as CASSRDRGMVNEQFF.

The chain combines TRBV12-3 or TRBV12-4 with TRBJ2-7; D possibly corresponds to TRBD2 (5 bases). The CDR3 is 13 amino acids. The ends were cut back, 6 bases at V and 0 bases at J, with 9 bases in the middle. The CDR3 DNA reads TGTGCCAGCAGACCGGGAACCTCCTACGAGCAGTACTTC. It is translated as CASRPGTSYEQYF.

The J gene is TRBJ2-5, the V gene TRBV11-3; 9 bases map to TRBD1. V shed 5 bases and J 5 bases; nucleotides not matched to a gene: 6. Germline V gene lookup returns CDR1 SGHNT and CDR2 YENEEA. There are 14 residues in the CDR3. The DNA for the CDR3 is TGTGCCAGCAGCCCACACAGGGGGCATGAGACCCAGTACTTC. This codes for CASSPHRGHETQYF.